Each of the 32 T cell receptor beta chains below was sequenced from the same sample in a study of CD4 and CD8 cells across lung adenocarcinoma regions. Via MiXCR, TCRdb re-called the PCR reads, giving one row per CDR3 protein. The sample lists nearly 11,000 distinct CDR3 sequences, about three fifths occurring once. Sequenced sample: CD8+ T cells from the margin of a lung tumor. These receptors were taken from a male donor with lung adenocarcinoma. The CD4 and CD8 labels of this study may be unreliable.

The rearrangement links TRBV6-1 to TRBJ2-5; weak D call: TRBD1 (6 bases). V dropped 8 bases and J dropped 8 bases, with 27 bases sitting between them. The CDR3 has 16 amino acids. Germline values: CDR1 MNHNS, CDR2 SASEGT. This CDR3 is CASGGAGTRVGDTQYF. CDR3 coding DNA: TGTGCCAGCGGGGGAGCCGGGACACGGGTCGGGGATACCCAGTACTTC.

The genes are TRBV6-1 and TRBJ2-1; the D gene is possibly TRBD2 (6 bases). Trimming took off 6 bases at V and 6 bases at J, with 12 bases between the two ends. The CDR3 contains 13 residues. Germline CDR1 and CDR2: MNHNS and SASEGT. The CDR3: CASRGILANEQFF. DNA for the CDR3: TGTGCCAGCAGGGGGATACTAGCCAATGAGCAGTTCTTC.

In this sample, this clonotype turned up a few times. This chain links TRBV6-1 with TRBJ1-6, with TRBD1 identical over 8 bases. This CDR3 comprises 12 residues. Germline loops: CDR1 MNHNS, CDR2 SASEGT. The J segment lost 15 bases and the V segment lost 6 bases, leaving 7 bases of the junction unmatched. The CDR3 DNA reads TGTGCCAGCAGGGGACAGGCATCTCACCTCCACTTT. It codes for CASRGQASHLHF.

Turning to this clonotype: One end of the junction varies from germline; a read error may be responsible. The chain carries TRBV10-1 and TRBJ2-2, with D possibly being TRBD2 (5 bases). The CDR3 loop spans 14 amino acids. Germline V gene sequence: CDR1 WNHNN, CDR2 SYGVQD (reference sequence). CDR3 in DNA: TGCGCGGGCAGCCTGGGAGTAGGCTCCGAGGAGCTGTATTTT. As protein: CAGSLGVGSEELYF.

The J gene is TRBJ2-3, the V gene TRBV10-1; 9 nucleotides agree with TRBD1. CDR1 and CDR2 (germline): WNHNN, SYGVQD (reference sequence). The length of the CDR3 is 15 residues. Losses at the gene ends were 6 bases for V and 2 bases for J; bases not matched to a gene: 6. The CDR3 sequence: CASSPGTGSTDTQYF. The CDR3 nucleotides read TGCGCCAGCAGCCCCGGGACAGGGTCCACAGATACGCAGTATTTT.

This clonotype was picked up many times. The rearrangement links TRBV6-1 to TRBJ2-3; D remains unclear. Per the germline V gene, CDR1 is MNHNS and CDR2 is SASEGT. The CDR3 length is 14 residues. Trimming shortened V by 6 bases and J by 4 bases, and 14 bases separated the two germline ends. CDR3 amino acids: CASSRVFRADTQYF. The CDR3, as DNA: TGTGCCAGCAGCCGGGTTTTTCGGGCAGATACGCAGTATTTT.

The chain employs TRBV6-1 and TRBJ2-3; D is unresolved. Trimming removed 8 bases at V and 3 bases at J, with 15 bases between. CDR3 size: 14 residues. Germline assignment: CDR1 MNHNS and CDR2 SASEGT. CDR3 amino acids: CASETALTTDTQYF. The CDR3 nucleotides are TGTGCCAGCGAAACAGCCTTGACGACAGATACGCAGTATTTT.

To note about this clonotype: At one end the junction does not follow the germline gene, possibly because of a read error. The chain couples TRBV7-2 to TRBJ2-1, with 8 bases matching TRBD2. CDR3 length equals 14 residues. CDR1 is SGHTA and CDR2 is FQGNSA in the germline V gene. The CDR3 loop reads CASSVAGPSYEQFF. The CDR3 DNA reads TGTGCCAGCAGCGTAGCGGGACCCTCCTACGAGCAGTTCTTC. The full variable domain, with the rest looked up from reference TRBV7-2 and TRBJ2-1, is GAGVSQSPSNKVTEKGKDVELRCDPISGHTALYWYRQSLGQGLEFLIYFQGNSAPDKSGLPSDRFSAERTGGSVSTLTIQRTQQEDSAVYLCASSVAGPSYEQFFGPGTRLTVL.

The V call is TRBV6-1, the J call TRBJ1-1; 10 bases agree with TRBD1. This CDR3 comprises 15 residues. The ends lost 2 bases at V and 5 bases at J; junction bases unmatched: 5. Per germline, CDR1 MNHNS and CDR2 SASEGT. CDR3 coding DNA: TGTGCCAGCAGTGAATTCAGGACAGGGGGAACTGAAGCTTTCTTT. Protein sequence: CASSEFRTGGTEAFF.

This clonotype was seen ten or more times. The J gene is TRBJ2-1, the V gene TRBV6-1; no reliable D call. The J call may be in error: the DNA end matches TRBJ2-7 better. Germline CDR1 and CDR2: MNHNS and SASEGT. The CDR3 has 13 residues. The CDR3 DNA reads TGTGCCAGCACTCGCGGCAGCTCCTACGAGCAGTACTTC. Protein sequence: CASTRGSSYEQYF.

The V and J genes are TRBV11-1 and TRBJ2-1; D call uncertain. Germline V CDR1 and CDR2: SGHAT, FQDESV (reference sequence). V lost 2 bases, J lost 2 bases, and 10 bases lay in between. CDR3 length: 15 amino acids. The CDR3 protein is CASSLTNHPYNEQFF. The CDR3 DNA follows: TGTGCCAGCAGCTTAACCAATCACCCCTACAATGAGCAGTTCTTC.

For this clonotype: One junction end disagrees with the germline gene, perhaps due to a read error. DNA of the CDR3: TGTGCCAGCAGCAAAAATCAGCCCCACCATTTT. Translated: CASSKNQPHHF. V and J are TRBV6-1 and TRBJ1-5; the D is unclear. This CDR3 comprises 11 residues. Germline V lookup: CDR1 MNHNS, CDR2 SASEGT.

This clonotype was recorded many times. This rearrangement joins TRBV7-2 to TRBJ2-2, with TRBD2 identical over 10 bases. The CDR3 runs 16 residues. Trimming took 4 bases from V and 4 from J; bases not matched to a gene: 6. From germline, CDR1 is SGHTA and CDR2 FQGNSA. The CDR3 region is CASSWGASGGTGELFF. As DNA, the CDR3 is TGTGCCAGCAGCTGGGGGGCTAGCGGGGGCACCGGGGAGCTGTTTTTT.

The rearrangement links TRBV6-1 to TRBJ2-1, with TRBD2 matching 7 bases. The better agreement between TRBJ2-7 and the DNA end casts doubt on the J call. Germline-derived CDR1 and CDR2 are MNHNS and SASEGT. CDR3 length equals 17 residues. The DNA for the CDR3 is TGTGCCAGCAGCCACGCGGGTAGAGCGGGGCGATCCTACGAGCAGTACTTC. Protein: CASSHAGRAGRSYEQYF.

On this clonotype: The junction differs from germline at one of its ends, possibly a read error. The CDR3 coding sequence is TGTGCCAGGGGTTACGGGGCACGGGACCCAGAGACGCAGTACTTC. This gives the protein CARGYGARDPETQYF. This chain uses TRBV6-5 with TRBJ2-5, with D perhaps assigned TRBD1 or TRBD2 (5 bases each). Germline CDR1 MNHEY, CDR2 SVGAGI. CDR3 length equals 15 residues.

DNA of the CDR3: TGTGCCACCAGTGATTTATCTCATACGCAGTATTTT. Translating gives CATSDLSHTQYF. V gene TRBV24-1 combines with J gene TRBJ2-3; D call uncertain. Per germline, CDR1 KGHDR and CDR2 SFDVKD. The length of the CDR3 is 12 residues. V lost 1 base and J lost 7, with 5 bases in between.

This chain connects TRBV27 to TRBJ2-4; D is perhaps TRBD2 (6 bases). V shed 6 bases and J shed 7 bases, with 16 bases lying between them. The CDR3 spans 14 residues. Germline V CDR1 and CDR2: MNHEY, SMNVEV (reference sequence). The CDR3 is CASRGLQSTNIQYF. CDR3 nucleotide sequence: TGTGCCAGCAGGGGACTTCAGAGTACCAACATTCAGTACTTC.

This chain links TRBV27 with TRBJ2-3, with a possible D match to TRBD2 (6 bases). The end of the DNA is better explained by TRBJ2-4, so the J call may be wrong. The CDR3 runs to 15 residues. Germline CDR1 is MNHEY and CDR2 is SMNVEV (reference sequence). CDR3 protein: CARGFGGGEQDIQYF. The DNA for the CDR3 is TGTGCCAGGGGGTTCGGGGGAGGTGAACAAGACATTCAGTACTTC.

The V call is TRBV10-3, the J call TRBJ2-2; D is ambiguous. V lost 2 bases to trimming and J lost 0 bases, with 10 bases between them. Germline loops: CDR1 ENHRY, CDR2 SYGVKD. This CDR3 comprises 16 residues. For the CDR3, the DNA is TGTGCCATCAGTGAGGTCGGTGAGCCGAACACCGGGGAGCTGTTTTTT. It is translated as CAISEVGEPNTGELFF.

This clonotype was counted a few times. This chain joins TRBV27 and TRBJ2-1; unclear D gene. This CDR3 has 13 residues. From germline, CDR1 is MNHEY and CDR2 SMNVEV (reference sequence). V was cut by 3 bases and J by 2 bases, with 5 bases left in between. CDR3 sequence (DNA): TGTGCCAGCAGTTTTAGGGCCTACAATGAGCAGTTCTTC. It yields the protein CASSFRAYNEQFF.

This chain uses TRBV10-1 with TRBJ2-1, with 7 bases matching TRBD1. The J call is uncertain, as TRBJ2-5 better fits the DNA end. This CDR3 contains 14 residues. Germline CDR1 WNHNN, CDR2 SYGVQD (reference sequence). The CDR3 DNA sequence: TGCGCCAGCAGTGACCGGGACAGCAAAGAGACCCAGTACTTC. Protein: CASSDRDSKETQYF.

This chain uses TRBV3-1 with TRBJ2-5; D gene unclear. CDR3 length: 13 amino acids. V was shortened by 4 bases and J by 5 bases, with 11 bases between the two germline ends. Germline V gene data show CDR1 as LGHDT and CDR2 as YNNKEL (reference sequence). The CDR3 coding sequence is TGTGCCAGCAGCCGACCCGGTAGGGAGACCCAGTACTTC. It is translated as CASSRPGRETQYF.

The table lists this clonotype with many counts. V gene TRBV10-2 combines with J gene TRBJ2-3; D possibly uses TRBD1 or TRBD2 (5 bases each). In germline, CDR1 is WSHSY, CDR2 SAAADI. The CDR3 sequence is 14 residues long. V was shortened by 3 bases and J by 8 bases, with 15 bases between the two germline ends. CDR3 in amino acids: CASSDSGPRSTQYF. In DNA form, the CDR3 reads TGCGCCAGCAGTGATTCGGGACCTAGGAGTACGCAGTATTTT.

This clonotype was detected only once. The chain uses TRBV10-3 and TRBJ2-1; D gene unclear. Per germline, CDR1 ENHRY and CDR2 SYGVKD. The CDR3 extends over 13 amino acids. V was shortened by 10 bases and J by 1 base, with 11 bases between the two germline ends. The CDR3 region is CATCPGSYNEQFF. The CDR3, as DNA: TGTGCCACCTGTCCTGGGTCCTACAATGAGCAGTTCTTC.

CDR3 loop: CASSVGLAGELFF. Here the CDR3 DNA reads TGTGCCAGCTCCGTGGGACTAGCCGGGGAGCTGTTTTTT. V gene TRBV7-2 combines with J gene TRBJ2-2, with 8 nucleotides matching TRBD2. V was pared by 8 bases and J by 6 bases, with 5 bases of the junction left unmatched. The germline gives CDR1 SGHTA, CDR2 FQGNSA. The CDR3 is 13 residues long.

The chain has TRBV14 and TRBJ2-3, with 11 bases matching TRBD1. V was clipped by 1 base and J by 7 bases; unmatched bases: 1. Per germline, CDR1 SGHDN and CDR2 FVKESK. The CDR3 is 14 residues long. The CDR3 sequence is CASSQGTGGHTQYF. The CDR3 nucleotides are TGTGCCAGCAGCCAAGGGACAGGGGGCCATACGCAGTATTTT.

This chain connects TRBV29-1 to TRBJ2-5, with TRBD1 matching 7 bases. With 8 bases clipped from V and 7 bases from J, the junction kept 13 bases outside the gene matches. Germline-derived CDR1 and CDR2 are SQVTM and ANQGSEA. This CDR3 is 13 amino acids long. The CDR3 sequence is CSSLETGPGTQYF. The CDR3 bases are TGCAGCTCCCTCGAGACAGGGCCTGGGACCCAGTACTTC.

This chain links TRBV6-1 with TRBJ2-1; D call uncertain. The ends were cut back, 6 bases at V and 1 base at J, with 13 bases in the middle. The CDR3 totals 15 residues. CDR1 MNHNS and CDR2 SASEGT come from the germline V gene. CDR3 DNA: TGTGCCAGCAGGCCCGTGGGCGCATCCTACAATGAGCAGTTCTTC. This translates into CASRPVGASYNEQFF.

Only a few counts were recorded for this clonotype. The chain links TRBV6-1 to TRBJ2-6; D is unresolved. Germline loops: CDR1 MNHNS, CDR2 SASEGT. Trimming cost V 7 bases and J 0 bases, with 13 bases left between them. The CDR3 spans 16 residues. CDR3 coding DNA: TGTGCCAGCACATACAGTGCATCCTCTGGGGCCAACGTCCTGACTTTC. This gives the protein CASTYSASSGANVLTF.

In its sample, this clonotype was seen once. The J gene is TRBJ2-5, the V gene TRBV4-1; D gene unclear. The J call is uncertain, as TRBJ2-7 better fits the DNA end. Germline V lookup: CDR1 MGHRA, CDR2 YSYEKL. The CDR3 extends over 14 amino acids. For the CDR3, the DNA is TGCGCCAGCAGCCAAGAAGTCATCGGCTACGAGCAGTACTTC. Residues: CASSQEVIGYEQYF.

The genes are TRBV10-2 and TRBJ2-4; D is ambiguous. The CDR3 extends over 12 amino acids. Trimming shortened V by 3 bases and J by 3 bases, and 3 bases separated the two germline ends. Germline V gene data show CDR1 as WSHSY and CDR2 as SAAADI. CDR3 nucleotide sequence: TGCGCCAGCAGTGATGTCAAAAACATTCAGTACTTC. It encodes CASSDVKNIQYF.

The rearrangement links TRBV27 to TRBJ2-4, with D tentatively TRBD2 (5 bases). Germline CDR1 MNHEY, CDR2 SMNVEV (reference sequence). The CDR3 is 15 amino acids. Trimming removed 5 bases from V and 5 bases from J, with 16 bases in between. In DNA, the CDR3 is TGTGCCAGCAGTCCGGAGACTCTCGGGGAAAACATTCAGTACTTC. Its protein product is CASSPETLGENIQYF.